These 18 T cell receptor beta chains originate from one sample sequenced in a study of CD8 T cells in ankylosing spondylitis. TCRdb recomputed calls from the 5' RACE reads with MiXCR, one row per CDR3 protein. This sample has fewer than 550,000 distinct CDR3 sequences; approximately 5.3% occur once, and the top ten carry under 4.5%. Study observations and caveats: Ankylosing spondylitis blood appeared to be characterized by a TCR beta motif of several highly homologous variants.

Their antigens remain unidentified. Material for sequencing was blood, either unsorted or a sorted T cell fraction (not recorded which). These receptors all come from a male donor with ankylosing spondylitis.

This clonotype came up many times. The chain recombines TRBV20-1 with TRBJ2-7; possible D gene TRBD1, 7 bases. Per the germline V gene, CDR1 is DFQATT and CDR2 is SNEGSKA (reference sequence). V dropped 2 bases and J dropped 1 base, with 9 bases sitting between them. The CDR3 extends over 13 amino acids. The chain's CDR3 is CSARQGGSYEQYF. CDR3 DNA: TGCAGTGCTAGACAGGGGGGATCCTACGAGCAGTACTTC.

On this clonotype itself: A much larger clone differs by one base, so this may be a read error. CDR3 region: CSARLKVGSYNSPLHF. The CDR3 DNA follows: TGCAGTGCTAGGCTGAAGGTAGGCTCCTATAATTCACCCCTCCACTTT. J is TRBJ1-6 and V is TRBV20-1; D ambiguous. Germline values: CDR1 DFQATT, CDR2 SNEGSKA (reference sequence). The CDR3 runs 16 residues. V lost 3 bases, J lost 0 bases, and 12 bases lay in between.

Only a few counts were recorded for this clonotype. The chain has TRBV11-2 and TRBJ2-6, with 10 bases lining up with TRBD1. CDR1 is SGHAT and CDR2 is FQNNGV in the germline V gene. This CDR3 region has 20 residues. V lost 3 bases to trimming and J lost 2 bases; unmatched junction nucleotides: 13. The CDR3 coding sequence is TGTGCCAGCAGCTTGCCAGGGACAGGGGCTTTTCAGACTGGGGCCAACGTCCTGACTTTC. Residues: CASSLPGTGAFQTGANVLTF.

V usage is TRBV27 and J usage is TRBJ2-1, with TRBD2 matching over 9 bases. The V gene's germline CDR1 is MNHEY and CDR2 SMNVEV (reference sequence). CDR3 length equals 16 residues. Unmatched junction bases numbered 7, after V lost 2 bases and J lost 5 bases. In DNA form, the CDR3 reads TGTGCCAGCAGTTTAGCAGTAGCGGGAGCAGACAATGAGCAGTTCTTC. Translation gives CASSLAVAGADNEQFF.

This clonotype was detected many times. This sequence joins TRBV20-1 and TRBJ2-5, with D perhaps being TRBD1 or TRBD2 (5 bases each). Trimming removed 0 bases at V and 1 base at J, with 9 bases between. This CDR3 has 14 residues. Germline CDR1 is DFQATT and CDR2 is SNEGSKA (reference sequence). The CDR3 spells CSARDLGVQETQYF. CDR3 nucleotide sequence: TGCAGTGCTAGAGATCTGGGGGTCCAAGAGACCCAGTACTTC.

The chain uses TRBV7-9 and TRBJ2-5, with D possibly TRBD1 on 6 matching bases. Trimming shortened V by 3 bases and J by 4 bases, and 15 bases separated the two germline ends. The CDR3 runs to 15 residues. The germline gives CDR1 SEHNR, CDR2 FQNEAQ (reference sequence). CDR3 in amino acids: CASSFVQGRTETQYF. The CDR3 DNA sequence: TGTGCCAGCAGCTTCGTACAGGGCCGTACAGAGACCCAGTACTTC.

J is TRBJ2-3 and V is TRBV7-2; the D gene could be TRBD1 or TRBD2 (7 bases each). Trimming left V 4 bases short and J 5 bases short, with 13 bases between. In germline, CDR1 is SGHTA, CDR2 FQGNSA. CDR3 size: 14 residues. The CDR3 DNA follows: TGTGCCAGCAGCTCAGGGGGGGGCGGAGATACGCAGTATTTT. Protein product: CASSSGGGGDTQYF.

This clonotype was seen ten or more times. The chain carries TRBV6-2 or TRBV6-3 and TRBJ1-1; 7 bases line up with TRBD1. The CDR3 has 15 amino acids. Germline V lookup: CDR1 MNHEY, CDR2 SVGEGT. The ends lost 5 bases at V and 0 bases at J; junction bases unmatched: 6. CDR3 loop: CASSKAGTVNTEAFF. The DNA of the CDR3 is TGTGCCAGCAGTAAGGCCGGGACAGTGAACACTGAAGCTTTCTTT.

This clonotype showed up many times. The rearrangement uses TRBV7-8 and TRBJ1-1; 9 bases are shared with TRBD1. This CDR3 comprises 16 residues. Germline lookup yields CDR1 SGHVS and CDR2 FQNEAQ. V lost 5 bases, J lost 3 bases, and 10 bases stayed unmatched. The CDR3 nucleotides are TGTGCCAGCAGCCCCAGGACAGGGGTGCGGTACACTGAAGCTTTCTTT. It yields the protein CASSPRTGVRYTEAFF.

This clonotype was seen ten or more times. The chain joins TRBV20-1 to TRBJ1-2; 8 nucleotides match TRBD1. The CDR3 is 14 residues long. Germline lookup yields CDR1 DFQATT and CDR2 SNEGSKA (reference sequence). V gave up 3 bases and J gave up 4 bases; unmatched junction bases: 7. In nucleotides, the CDR3 is TGCAGTGCTAGGGCTCACGGGACAGGCTATGGCTACACCTTC. Its protein is CSARAHGTGYGYTF.

This rearrangement joins TRBV7-2 to TRBJ2-4; D not certain. The germline gives CDR1 SGHTA, CDR2 FQGNSA. CDR3 length: 16 amino acids. V was trimmed by 1 base and J by 3 bases, leaving 13 bases between them. The CDR3 loop reads CASSLVANWDKNIQYF. The CDR3 bases are TGTGCCAGCAGCTTAGTTGCCAATTGGGACAAAAACATTCAGTACTTC.

This clonotype was recorded at least ten times. This chain links TRBV5-6 with TRBJ1-2, with D maybe TRBD1 (5 bases). Germline assignment: CDR1 SGHDT and CDR2 YYEEEE. Trimming stripped 2 bases from V and 2 bases from J, with 10 bases between. The CDR3 covers 14 residues. CDR3 protein: CASSLGHRNYGYTF. The CDR3 DNA is TGTGCCAGCAGCTTAGGACACCGCAACTATGGCTACACCTTC.

This clonotype has ten or more counts. V is TRBV7-2 and J is TRBJ1-2; D may be TRBD1 (5 bases). Germline V lookup: CDR1 SGHTA, CDR2 FQGNSA. Trimming took 5 bases from V and 4 from J, leaving 17 bases between them. The CDR3 spans 15 residues. The chain's CDR3 is CASSPVMAGIYGYTF. The CDR3, as DNA: TGTGCCAGCAGCCCAGTCATGGCAGGGATCTATGGCTACACCTTC.

This clonotype was found once. This chain joins TRBV5-1 and TRBJ2-7; 10 bases are a match to TRBD1. The J segment lost 2 bases and the V segment lost 2 bases, leaving 4 bases of the junction unmatched. This CDR3 region has 15 residues. Germline V gives CDR1 SGHRS, CDR2 YFSETQ. In nucleotides, the CDR3 is TGCGCCAGCAGCTTCGGGACAGGGGTACCCTACGAGCAGTACTTC. It specifies CASSFGTGVPYEQYF. Together with reference TRBV5-1 and TRBJ2-7, the CDR3 gives the full variable domain: KAGVTQTPRYLIKTRGQQVTLSCSPISGHRSVSWYQQTPGQGLQFLFEYFSETQRNKGNFPGRFSGRQFSNSRSEMNVSTLELGDSALYLCASSFGTGVPYEQYFGPGTRLTVT.

Many counts were recorded for this clonotype. The chain is built from TRBV6-1 and TRBJ2-7, with 12 bases identical to TRBD1. Germline loops: CDR1 MNHNS, CDR2 SASEGT. The V segment lost 4 bases and the J segment 3 bases; nucleotides outside the gene matches: 4. The CDR3 contains 15 residues. The CDR3 here is CASSGDRGLRYEQYF. DNA of the CDR3: TGTGCCAGCAGTGGGGACAGGGGGCTCCGCTACGAGCAGTACTTC.

This clonotype was seen a few times. This chain uses TRBV27 with TRBJ2-7; D may correspond to TRBD1 or TRBD2 (5 bases each). The CDR3 covers 15 residues. V gave up 0 bases and J gave up 3 bases, with 12 bases separating them. The germline V gene encodes CDR1 MNHEY and CDR2 SMNVEV (reference sequence). The CDR3 protein is CASSLSYRSGYEQYF. CDR3 nucleotides: TGTGCCAGCAGTTTATCTTACAGGAGCGGCTACGAGCAGTACTTC.

As to this clonotype: A much larger clone sits a single nucleotide away, making a read error possible. The chain is built from TRBV20-1 and TRBJ2-1, with TRBD2 matching 12 bases. The CDR3 length is 14 residues. Unmatched junction bases numbered 6, after V lost 3 bases and J lost 9 bases. Germline assignment: CDR1 DFQATT and CDR2 SNEGSKA (reference sequence). The CDR3 sequence is CSASRPSGRVEQFF. DNA for the CDR3: TGCAGTGCTAGTAGGCCTAGCGGGAGGGTTGAGCAGTTCTTC.

This clonotype was observed many times. V gene TRBV5-1 combines with J gene TRBJ1-3; the D gene is possibly TRBD1 (5 bases). The CDR3 spans 15 residues. V gave up 4 bases and J gave up 4 bases, with 15 bases separating them. Germline CDR1 SGHRS, CDR2 YFSETQ. In DNA, the CDR3 is TGCGCCAGCAGCCCGGGGCCCTTCGGAGGAAACACCATATATTTT. It is translated as CASSPGPFGGNTIYF.